This T cell receptor (beta chain) was captured by sequencing in a study of CXCR3-negative and CXCR3-positive naive CD8 T cells. Germline CDR1 and CDR2: SQVTM and ANQGSEA. The CDR3 runs to 15 residues. The study's findings and limits: TRB CDR3s of CXCR3-positive naive cells were more hydrophobic than those of CXCR3-negative naive cells.

Remarks on this clonotype: The target antigen is unknown.

Researchers prepared the TRB cDNA libraries using 5' RACE with UMI labels. TCRdb processed the 5' RACE reads again and assigns one entry to each CDR3 protein, with no DNA. Found here are about 98,000 distinct CDR3 sequences; the top ten clones hold 0.9% to 1.2%. The rearrangement joins TRBV29-1 to TRBJ2-7; TCRdb's D call of TRBD2 is untestable without DNA. This sequence originates from a human donor in good health. Some clones in this sample may be carry-over from other donors' samples. Sequenced input: naive CXCR3+ CD8+ T cells from blood. Stated subset: CD45RO-CCR7+CD27+CD95- naive CD8+ T cells expressing CXCR3 (TNR3+). CDR3: CSVEDFQRAGGEQYF.